This paragraph covers one T cell receptor beta chain sequence. What it binds is unknown. Germline V gives CDR1 PRHDT, CDR2 FYEKMQ (reference sequence). The V gene lost 5 bases and the J gene lost 2 bases, with 23 bases spanning the gap. CDR3 length equals 18 residues. The data were produced by immunoSEQ multiplex PCR, yet TCRdb's version contains in-frame clones alone and is incomplete. The sample lists approximately 9,500 clones; about 75% were seen once. This sample is part of a study of tumor-infiltrating lymphocytes in localized non-small cell lung cancer. At the level of the study: The cohort mixed smokers and never-smokers, several histologies, and some post-neoadjuvant-chemotherapy samples. Tumor tissue and non-adjacent uninvolved lung came from each patient. Study outcomes and limitations: TCRbeta sequencing showed higher T cell infiltration in tumors than uninvolved lung.

The sequence was collected from a human donor with non-small cell lung cancer. The specimen sequenced was uninvolved lung tissue not adjacent to the tumor. The chain recombines TRBV13 with TRBJ2-3, with D unresolved. CDR3 sequence (DNA): TGTGCCAGCAGCCCACCTCGCCGCCCCCTACGGAACACAGATACGCAGTATTTT. Encoded protein: CASSPPRRPLRNTDTQYF.